This T cell receptor beta chain emerged from a study of shared T cell receptors in the human thymus. The protocol was immunoSEQ multiplex PCR, while the TCRdb copy is restricted to in-frame clones and leaves out a portion. The sample shows approximately 730,000 clones, approximately 85% of them seen only once. The sample was also reused in another study, on human thymus T cells. From that paper: It was healthy Finnish infants having corrective surgery for congenital heart defects who were the donors. Surgeons resected thymus tissue during corrective heart surgery. The related literature has documented a marked overlap of thymic repertoires among unrelated individuals.

The receptor's source is a girl under three years old with a congenital heart defect. Material: thymocytes.

The CDR3, as DNA: TGTGCCAGTAGTTTACAGGGGAGGACTGGAAACACCATATATTTT. Protein sequence: CASSLQGRTGNTIYF. The V gene is TRBV19, the J gene TRBJ1-3, with 7 bases aligning to TRBD1. CDR1 and CDR2 from the germline V gene are LNHDA and SQIVND (reference sequence). After removal of 5 bases from V and 2 bases from J, the junction contained 6 bases not matched to a gene. The CDR3 has 15 residues.